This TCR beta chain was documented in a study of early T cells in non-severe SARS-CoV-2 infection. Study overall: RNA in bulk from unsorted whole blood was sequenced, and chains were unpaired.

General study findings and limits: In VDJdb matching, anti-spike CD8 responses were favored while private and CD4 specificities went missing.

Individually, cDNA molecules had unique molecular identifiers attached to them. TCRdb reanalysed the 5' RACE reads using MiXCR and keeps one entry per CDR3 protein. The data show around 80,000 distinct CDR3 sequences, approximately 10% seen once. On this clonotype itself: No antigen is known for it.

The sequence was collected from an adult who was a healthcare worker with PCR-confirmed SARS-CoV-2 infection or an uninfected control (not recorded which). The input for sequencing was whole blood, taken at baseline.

Written as DNA, the CDR3 is TGCGCCAGCAGCCAAGGACTAGCGGGGGTAGAGACCCAGTACTTC. Translation gives CASSQGLAGVETQYF. V usage is TRBV4-3 and J usage is TRBJ2-5; 12 bases match TRBD2. The V and J ends lost 1 base and 4 bases, in that order; junction bases with no gene match: 1. This CDR3 spans 15 amino acids. In germline, CDR1 is LGHNA, CDR2 YSLEER.